This TCR beta chain is from a study of blood T cells in healthy people across ages. Findings and caveats of the study: Age showed a roughly linear inverse relationship with TCR beta diversity per million T cells.

The germline CDR1 and CDR2 sequences are DFQATT and SNEGSKA (reference sequence). The CDR3 extends over 14 amino acids. V was clipped by 5 bases and J by 6 bases; unmatched bases: 8. As to this clonotype: Its target is unknown.

Sample-barcoded 5' priming and a J-beta primer mix drove a second PCR of roughly 7 to 11 cycles. A template-switch adaptor containing 12 random nucleotides labeled each cDNA molecule. Using its own MiXCR run on the 5' RACE reads, TCRdb lists one record per CDR3 protein. Of 800,000 to 950,000 distinct CDR3 sequences listed, approximately 49% were seen once; the top ten hold roughly 12%. The TCR originated in a man aged 30-40 years in good health. Sequencing was carried out using blood. The chain combines TRBV20-1 with TRBJ2-7, with 12 bases lining up with TRBD1. CDR3 sequence reads: CSALPGTGGAEQYF. CDR3 sequence (DNA): TGCAGTGCTCTTCCCGGGACAGGGGGCGCCGAGCAGTACTTC.